This T cell receptor (beta chain) was identified in a study of early T cells in non-severe SARS-CoV-2 infection. MiXCR, run by TCRdb on the 5' RACE reads, gives a single entry per CDR3 protein. The sample shows about 94,000 distinct CDR3 sequences, approximately 13% of them seen only once. General study points: Reliance on VDJdb matching favored anti-spike CD8 responses; private and CD4 specificities were missed.

In germline, CDR1 is SGDLS, CDR2 YYNGEE. V lost 3 bases to trimming and J lost 4 bases, with 19 bases between them. This CDR3 has 17 amino acids. This clonotype was seen only a few times. The antigen remains unidentified. The material sequenced was whole blood. The V call is TRBV9, the J call TRBJ1-4, with D uncertain. This TCR derives from an adult who was a healthcare worker with PCR-confirmed SARS-CoV-2 infection or an uninfected control (not recorded which). The CDR3 nucleotides are TGTGCCAGCAGCGAAACCAATGACCCTCGAAGTAATGAAAAACTGTTTTTT. As protein: CASSETNDPRSNEKLFF.